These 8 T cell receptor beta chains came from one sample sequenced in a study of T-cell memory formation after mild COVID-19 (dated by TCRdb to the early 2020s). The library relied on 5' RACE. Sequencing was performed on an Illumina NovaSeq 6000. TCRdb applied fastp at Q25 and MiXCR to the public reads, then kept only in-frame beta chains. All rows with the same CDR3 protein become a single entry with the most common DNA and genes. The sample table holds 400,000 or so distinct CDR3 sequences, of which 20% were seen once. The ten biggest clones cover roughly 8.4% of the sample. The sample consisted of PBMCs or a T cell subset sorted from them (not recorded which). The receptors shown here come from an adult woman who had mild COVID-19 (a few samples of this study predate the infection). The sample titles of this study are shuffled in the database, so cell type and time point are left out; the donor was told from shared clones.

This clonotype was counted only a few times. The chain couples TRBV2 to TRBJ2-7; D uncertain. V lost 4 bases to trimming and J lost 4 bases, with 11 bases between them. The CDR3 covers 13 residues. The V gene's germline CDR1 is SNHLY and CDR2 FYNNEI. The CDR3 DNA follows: TGTGCCAGCAGTGGAATCATTGGGTACGAGCAGTACTTC. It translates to CASSGIIGYEQYF.

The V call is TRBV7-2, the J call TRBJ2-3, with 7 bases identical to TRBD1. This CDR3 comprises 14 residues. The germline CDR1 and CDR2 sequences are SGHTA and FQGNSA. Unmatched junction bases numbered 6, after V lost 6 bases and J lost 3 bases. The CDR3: CASSRDSVTDTQYF. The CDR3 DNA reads TGTGCCAGCAGTAGGGACAGTGTGACAGATACGCAGTATTTT.

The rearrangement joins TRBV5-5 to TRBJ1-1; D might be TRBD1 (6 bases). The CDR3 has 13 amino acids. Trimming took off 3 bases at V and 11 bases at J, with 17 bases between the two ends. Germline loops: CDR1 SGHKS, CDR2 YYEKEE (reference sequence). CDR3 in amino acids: CASSSLGGRQAFF. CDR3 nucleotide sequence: TGTGCCAGCAGCTCCCTTGGGGGCAGGCAGGCTTTCTTT. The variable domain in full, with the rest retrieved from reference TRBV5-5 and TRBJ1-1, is DAGVTQSPTHLIKTRGQQVTLRCSPISGHKSVSWYQQVLGQGPQFIFQYYEKEERGRGNFPDRFSARQFPNYSSELNVNALLLGDSALYLCASSSLGGRQAFFGQGTRLTVV.

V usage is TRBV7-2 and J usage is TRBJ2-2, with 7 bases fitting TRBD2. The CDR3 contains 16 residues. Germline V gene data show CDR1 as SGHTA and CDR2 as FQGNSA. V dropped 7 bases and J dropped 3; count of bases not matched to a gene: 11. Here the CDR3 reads CASNPSWTRDTGELFF. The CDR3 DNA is TGTGCCAGCAACCCAAGTTGGACTAGAGACACCGGGGAGCTGTTTTTT.

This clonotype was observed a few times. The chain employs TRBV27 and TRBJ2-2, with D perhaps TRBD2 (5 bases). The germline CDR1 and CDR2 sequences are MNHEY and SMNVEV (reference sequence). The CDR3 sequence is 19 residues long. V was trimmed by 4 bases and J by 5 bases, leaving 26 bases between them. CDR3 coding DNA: TGTGCCAGCAGTTCGACTATGCCCCCAGGTCTGGGGAAAACCGGGGAGCTGTTTTTT. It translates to CASSSTMPPGLGKTGELFF.

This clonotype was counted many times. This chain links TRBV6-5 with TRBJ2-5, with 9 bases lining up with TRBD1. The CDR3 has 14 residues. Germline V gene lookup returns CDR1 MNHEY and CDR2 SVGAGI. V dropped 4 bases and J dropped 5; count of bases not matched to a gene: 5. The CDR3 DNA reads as TGTGCCAGCAGTTTACAGGGGGCGGGGGAGACCCAGTACTTC. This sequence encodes CASSLQGAGETQYF.

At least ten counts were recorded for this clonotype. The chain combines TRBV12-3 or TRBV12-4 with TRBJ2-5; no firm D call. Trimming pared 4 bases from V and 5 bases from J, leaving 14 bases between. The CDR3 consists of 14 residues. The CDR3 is CASSSSRRRETQYF. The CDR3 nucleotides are TGTGCCAGCAGTTCAAGCCGACGTCGGGAGACCCAGTACTTC.

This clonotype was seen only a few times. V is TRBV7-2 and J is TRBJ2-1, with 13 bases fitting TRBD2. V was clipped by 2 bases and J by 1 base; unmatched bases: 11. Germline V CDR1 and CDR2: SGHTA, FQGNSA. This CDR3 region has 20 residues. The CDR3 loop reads CASSLRPGLAGEKSYNEQFF. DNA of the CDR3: TGTGCCAGCAGCTTAAGGCCCGGACTAGCGGGAGAGAAGTCCTACAATGAGCAGTTCTTC. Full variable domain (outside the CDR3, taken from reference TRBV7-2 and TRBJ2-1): GAGVSQSPSNKVTEKGKDVELRCDPISGHTALYWYRQSLGQGLEFLIYFQGNSAPDKSGLPSDRFSAERTGGSVSTLTIQRTQQEDSAVYLCASSLRPGLAGEKSYNEQFFGPGTRLTVL.